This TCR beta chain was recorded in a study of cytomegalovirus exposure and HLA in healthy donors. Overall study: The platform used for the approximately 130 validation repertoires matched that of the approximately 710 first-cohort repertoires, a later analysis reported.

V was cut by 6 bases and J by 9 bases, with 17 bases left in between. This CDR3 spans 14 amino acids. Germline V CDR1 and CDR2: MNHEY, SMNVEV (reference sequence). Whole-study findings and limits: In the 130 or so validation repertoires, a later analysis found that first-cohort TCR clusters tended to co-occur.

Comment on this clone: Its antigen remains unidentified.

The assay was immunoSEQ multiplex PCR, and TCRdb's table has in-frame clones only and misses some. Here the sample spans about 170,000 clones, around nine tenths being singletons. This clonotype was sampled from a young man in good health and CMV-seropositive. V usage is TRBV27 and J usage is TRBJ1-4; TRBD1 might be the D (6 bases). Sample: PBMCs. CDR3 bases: TGTGCCAGCAGGAGACAGGCCGGTATCCAAAAACTGTTTTTT. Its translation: CASRRQAGIQKLFF.